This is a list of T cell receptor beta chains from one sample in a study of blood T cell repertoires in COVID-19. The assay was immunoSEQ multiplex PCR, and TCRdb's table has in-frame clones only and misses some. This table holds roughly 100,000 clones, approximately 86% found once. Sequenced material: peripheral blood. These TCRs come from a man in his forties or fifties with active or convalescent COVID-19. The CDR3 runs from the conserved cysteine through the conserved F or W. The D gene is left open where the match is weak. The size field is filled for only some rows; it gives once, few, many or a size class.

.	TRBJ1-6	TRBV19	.	CASTLSGGRVNSPLHF	TGTGCCAGTACCCTCAGCGGGGGGCGGGTGAATTCACCCCTCCACTTT
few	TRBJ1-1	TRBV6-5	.	CASSYRTSREPAFF	TGTGCCAGCAGTTACCGAACAAGTCGGGAACCAGCTTTCTTT
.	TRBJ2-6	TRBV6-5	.	CASTSTVAGANVLTF	TGTGCCAGCACCTCGACAGTGGCTGGGGCCAACGTCCTGACTTTC
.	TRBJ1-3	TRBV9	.	CASSIRDTRLGNTIYF	TGTGCCAGCAGCATTCGGGACACAAGACTCGGAAACACCATATATTTT
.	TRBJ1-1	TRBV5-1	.	CASVRSDLNTEAFF	TGCGCCAGCGTGAGGTCAGATTTGAACACTGAAGCTTTCTTT
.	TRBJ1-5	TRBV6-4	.	CASSPEGGNQPQHF	TGTGCCAGCAGCCCCGAAGGGGGAAATCAGCCCCAGCATTTT
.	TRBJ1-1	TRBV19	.	CASSLREINTEAFF	TGTGCCAGTAGTTTGCGGGAGATAAACACTGAAGCTTTCTTT
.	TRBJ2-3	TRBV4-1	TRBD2	CASSQVVAGGLTSTDTQYF	TGCGCCAGCAGCCAAGTGGTTGCGGGGGGCCTCACTAGCACAGATACGCAGTATTTT
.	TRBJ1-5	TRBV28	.	CASSLFFRGVGNNQPQHF	TGTGCCAGCAGTTTGTTTTTTCGGGGGGTCGGGAACAATCAGCCCCAGCATTTT
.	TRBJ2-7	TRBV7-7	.	CASSLDGGREQYF	TGTGCCAGCAGCTTAGACGGGGGTCGGGAGCAGTACTTC
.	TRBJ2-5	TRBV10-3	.	CAISVQGSETQYF	TGTGCCATCAGTGTACAGGGATCGGAGACCCAGTACTTC
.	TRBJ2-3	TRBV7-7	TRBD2	CASSLNAGEFADTQYF	TGTGCCAGCAGCTTAAATGCGGGAGAATTCGCAGATACGCAGTATTTT
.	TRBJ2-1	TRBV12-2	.	CASRPNSGTSSYNEQFF	TGTGCAAGTCGCCCAAACTCCGGGACTAGCTCCTACAATGAGCAGTTCTTC
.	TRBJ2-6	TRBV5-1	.	CASSLAASSGANVLTF	TGCGCCAGCAGCTTGGCTGCGAGTTCTGGGGCCAACGTCCTGACTTTC
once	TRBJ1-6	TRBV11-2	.	CASSLQASSYNSPLHF	TGTGCCAGCAGCTTACAGGCCAGCTCCTATAATTCACCCCTCCACTTT
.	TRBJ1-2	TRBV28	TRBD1	CASSLRWTGALTSGYTF	TGTGCCAGCAGTTTACGATGGACAGGGGCCCTGACATCGGGCTACACCTTC
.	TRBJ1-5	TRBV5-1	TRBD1	CASSVGDSPNQPQHF	TGCGCCAGCAGCGTAGGGGACAGCCCCAATCAGCCCCAGCATTTT
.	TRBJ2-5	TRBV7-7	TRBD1	CASSPDRETQYF	TGTGCCAGCAGCCCGGACAGGGAGACCCAGTACTTC
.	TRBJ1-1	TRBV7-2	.	CASSSGGTANTEAFF	TGTGCCAGCAGCTCGGGGGGGACGGCGAACACTGAAGCTTTCTTT
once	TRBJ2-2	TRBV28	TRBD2	CAIQTPSSGVNTGELFF	TGTGCCATCCAAACCCCCTCTAGCGGGGTCAACACCGGGGAGCTGTTTTTT
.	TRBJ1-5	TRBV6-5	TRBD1	CASSRQGGNQPQHF	TGTGCCAGCAGCAGACAGGGTGGCAATCAGCCCCAGCATTTT
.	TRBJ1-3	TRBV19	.	CAVKGDSGNTIYF	TGTGCCGTTAAGGGGGACTCTGGAAACACCATATATTTT
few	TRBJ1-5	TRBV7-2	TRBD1	CASSFGTGEFQPQHF	TGTGCCAGCAGCTTTGGGACAGGTGAATTTCAGCCCCAGCATTTT
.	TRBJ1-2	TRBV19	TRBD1	CASSTDAGTGYGYTF	TGTGCCAGTAGTACCGACGCCGGGACAGGATATGGCTACACCTTC